One TCR beta chain is described in this entry. The antigen is undetermined. The CDR3 covers 15 residues. Germline CDR1 SGDLS, CDR2 YYNGEE. The ends lost 7 bases at V and 5 bases at J; junction bases unmatched: 10. The sample originates from a study of molecular identifiers for immune sequencing clone quantification. Sequencing libraries of naive CD8 cells derived from around 20,000 to 990,000 sorted cells with 10%, 30% or 50% RNA. Sorting captured naive CD8 T cells as CD8+CD4-CCR7+CD45RA+. With listed TCR primers and previously described methods, bulk TCR libraries were prepared. One entry per CDR3 protein results from TCRdb running MiXCR on the PCR reads. This sample has under 600,000 distinct CDR3 sequences, with around 23% found just once. General study findings and limits: Clonotypes surpassing 20 RNA copies contained over 97% of effector molecules, versus under 1% in naive cells.

The specimen sequenced was naive CD8+ T cells from blood, with Jurkat cell RNA spiked in. Stated subset: FACS-sorted CD8+CD4-CCR7+CD45RA+ naive T cells. The receptor comes from a human donor in good health. Some libraries in this study had Jurkat cell RNA spiked in. This chain joins TRBV9 and TRBJ2-5, with 11 bases matching TRBD2. CDR3 protein: CASGLTSGIKETQYF. The DNA for the CDR3 is TGTGCCAGCGGGTTGACTAGCGGGATTAAGGAGACCCAGTACTTC.